Below, 32 T cell receptor beta chains from the same sample are listed, as sequenced in a study of shared clonotypes between healthy human individuals. The repertoire was sequenced with immunoSEQ multiplex PCR; TCRdb's copy has only in-frame clones and lacks some. The sample consists of about 600,000 clones, approximately 97% of them appearing once. Sequencing used naive CD4+ T cells sorted from blood. Stated subset: CD45RA+ positively selected. These TCRs come from a woman aged 25 to 45 in good health.

The chain joins TRBV7-9 to TRBJ1-6; the D is unclear. The CDR3 totals 16 residues. In germline, CDR1 is SEHNR, CDR2 FQNEAQ (reference sequence). The V end was cut by 5 bases, the J end by 7 bases, with 18 bases between. The CDR3 DNA sequence: TGTGCCAGCAGCCCCCAACGGTGGGCCGAGAATTCACCCCTCCACTTT. This gives the protein CASSPQRWAENSPLHF.

The V and J genes are TRBV7-3 and TRBJ2-7; perhaps D is TRBD1 or TRBD2 (6 bases each). This CDR3 has 14 residues. CDR1 and CDR2 (germline): SGHTA, FQGTGA. V was cut by 2 bases and J by 3 bases, with 11 bases left in between. The DNA for the CDR3 is TGTGCCAGCAGCTTAGGGGGCGGGAACTACGAGCAGTACTTC. Translated, it gives CASSLGGGNYEQYF.

The rearrangement links TRBV5-1 to TRBJ2-5; D could derive from TRBD1 or TRBD2 (5 bases each). Germline loops: CDR1 SGHRS, CDR2 YFSETQ. This CDR3 comprises 16 residues. V was shortened by 3 bases and J by 2 bases, with 17 bases between the two germline ends. Written as DNA, the CDR3 is TGCGCCAGCAGCTCGCAGCCGGGACGCAGACAAGAGACCCAGTACTTC. Its protein product is CASSSQPGRRQETQYF.

This clone was counted once. The CDR3: CASSRGQVRNQPQHF. Here the CDR3 DNA reads TGTGCCAGCAGTCGGGGACAGGTGCGTAATCAGCCCCAGCATTTT. The V and J genes are TRBV28 and TRBJ1-5; 8 positions match TRBD1. The CDR3 is made up of 15 amino acids. V shed 5 bases and J 4 bases; nucleotides not matched to a gene: 7. Per germline, CDR1 MDHEN and CDR2 SYDVKM.

The V gene is TRBV5-4, the J gene TRBJ2-7, with 11 nucleotides matching TRBD1. The CDR3 consists of 15 residues. The ends lost 4 bases at V and 2 bases at J; junction bases unmatched: 5. The V gene's germline CDR1 is SGHNT and CDR2 YYREEE (reference sequence). This CDR3 is CASSIPGQGAYEQYF. For the CDR3, the DNA is TGTGCCAGCAGCATACCGGGACAGGGGGCCTACGAGCAGTACTTC.

The chain joins TRBV2 to TRBJ2-2; 12 nucleotides match TRBD2. CDR1 SNHLY and CDR2 FYNNEI come from the germline V gene. The CDR3 loop spans 17 amino acids. V was pared by 6 bases and J by 4 bases, with 9 bases of the junction left unmatched. CDR3 DNA sequence: TGTGCCAGCAGCTCGACTAGCGGGAGCGCGGGCACCGGGGAGCTGTTTTTT. As protein: CASSSTSGSAGTGELFF.

The V and J genes are TRBV5-1 and TRBJ2-3; 7 nucleotides match TRBD1. The junction had 6 bases not matched to a gene; V was cut back by 7 bases and J by 1 base. The CDR3 loop spans 14 amino acids. CDR1 and CDR2 (germline): SGHRS, YFSETQ. CDR3 residues: CASGTQGGTDTQYF. The CDR3 DNA reads as TGCGCCAGCGGGACCCAGGGGGGCACAGATACGCAGTATTTT.

This sequence joins TRBV30 and TRBJ1-5; D unresolved. Trimming stripped 3 bases from V and 5 bases from J, with 11 bases between. Looked up from germline, CDR1 is GTSNPN and CDR2 is SVGIG (reference sequence). This CDR3 contains 13 residues. CDR3: CAWRGSGDQPQHF. The CDR3 DNA sequence: TGTGCCTGGAGGGGGTCTGGGGATCAGCCCCAGCATTTT.

In nucleotides, the CDR3 is TGTGCCAGCAGCCAAGATCGGACTAGCCCCAGATACAATGAGCAGTTCTTC. Protein product: CASSQDRTSPRYNEQFF. The genes are TRBV4-2 and TRBJ2-1; 8 bases match TRBD2. Germline-derived CDR1 and CDR2 are LGHNA and YNFKEQ. V was pared by 0 bases and J by 4 bases, with 8 bases of the junction left unmatched. This CDR3 region has 17 residues.

The CDR3 sequence: CASSSLLAQDSYNEQFF. In DNA form, the CDR3 reads TGTGCCAGCAGCAGCCTCCTAGCGCAGGACTCCTACAATGAGCAGTTCTTC. The J gene is TRBJ2-1, the V gene TRBV21-1; TRBD2, as called in the table, went unchecked against the DNA. TRBV21-1 is a pseudogene segment. This CDR3 region has 17 residues.

This chain joins TRBV7-2 and TRBJ1-5; D ambiguous. From germline, CDR1 is SGHTA and CDR2 FQGNSA. V lost 3 bases and J lost 7, with 22 bases in between. This CDR3 has 17 amino acids. CDR3: CASSFGRDRIVVQPQHF. CDR3 sequence (DNA): TGTGCCAGCAGCTTTGGGAGGGATCGTATCGTCGTGCAGCCCCAGCATTTT.

The chain couples TRBV7-9 to TRBJ2-5; 10 bases line up with TRBD1. After removal of 5 bases from V and 6 bases from J, the junction contained 15 bases not matched to a gene. The CDR3 loop spans 17 amino acids. Germline V gives CDR1 SEHNR, CDR2 FQNEAQ (reference sequence). In DNA form, the CDR3 reads TGTGCCAGCAGCCATACAGCCCACGGGGACAGGGGAAAGACCCAGTACTTC. Its translation is CASSHTAHGDRGKTQYF.

Regarding this clone: This sample includes further DNA sequences coding for the same CDR3. CDR3 sequence: CASQGTGELFF. The CDR3 DNA sequence: TGCGCCAGTCAGGGCACCGGGGAGCTGTTTTTT. The rearrangement uses TRBV10-1 and TRBJ2-2; D is perhaps TRBD1 (5 bases). Looked up from germline, CDR1 is WNHNN and CDR2 is SYGVQD (reference sequence). V was cut by 9 bases and J by 4 bases, with 6 bases left in between. The CDR3 is made up of 11 amino acids.

The chain is built from TRBV19 and TRBJ2-7, with no clear D. The CDR3 spans 13 residues. The V and J ends lost 10 bases and 2 bases respectively, with 15 bases between them. Looked up from germline, CDR1 is LNHDA and CDR2 is SQIVND (reference sequence). DNA of the CDR3: TGTGCCACCTCGGACCCTCCGACCTACGAGCAGTACTTC. This sequence encodes CATSDPPTYEQYF.

The chain joins TRBV2 to TRBJ2-5, with 16 bases matching TRBD2. V shed 9 bases, J shed 1 base, and the junction held 8 bases outside the gene matches. CDR1 and CDR2 (germline): SNHLY, FYNNEI. The CDR3 covers 17 residues. CDR3 amino acids: CASAPGLAGGFQETQYF. CDR3 DNA: TGTGCCAGTGCTCCGGGACTAGCGGGAGGGTTCCAAGAGACCCAGTACTTC.

V gene TRBV27 combines with J gene TRBJ2-2; TRBD2 agrees at 9 bases. V was clipped by 3 bases and J by 4 bases; unmatched bases: 18. The CDR3 spans 20 residues. In germline, CDR1 is MNHEY, CDR2 SMNVEV (reference sequence). CDR3 DNA: TGTGCCAGCAGTTTTTGGAGCTTAGCGGGAGTTAGGGGCGGCACCGGGGAGCTGTTTTTT. Translated, it gives CASSFWSLAGVRGGTGELFF.

The chain carries TRBV2 and TRBJ1-4, with D perhaps TRBD1 (5 bases). Germline CDR1 SNHLY, CDR2 FYNNEI. The V end was cut by 4 bases, the J end by 0 bases, with 12 bases between. The CDR3 is 16 residues long. The CDR3 DNA is TGTGCCAGCAGTGTCAGACAGCCTGCAACTAATGAAAAACTGTTTTTT. It codes for CASSVRQPATNEKLFF.

In regard to this clone: The identical CDR3 is also encoded by other nucleotide sequences in the sample. This chain joins TRBV6-5 and TRBJ2-2; the D is unclear. This CDR3 has 14 residues. Germline loops: CDR1 MNHEY, CDR2 SVGAGI. Between the trimmed V and J ends, which lost 0 bases and 3 bases, there was a span of 5 bases. The CDR3 DNA follows: TGTGCCAGCAGTTACTCCGGGCACACCGGGGAGCTGTTTTTT. Its translation is CASSYSGHTGELFF.

V gene TRBV5-6 combines with J gene TRBJ2-3, with 9 bases matching TRBD1. Germline loops: CDR1 SGHDT, CDR2 YYEEEE. The CDR3 runs to 15 residues. V dropped 3 bases and J dropped 4; count of bases not matched to a gene: 6. The CDR3 DNA follows: TGTGCCAGCAGCTCCGGGACAGGGATGTCAGATACGCAGTATTTT. Encoded protein: CASSSGTGMSDTQYF.

Comments on this clone: Other DNA sequences in this specimen translate into the identical CDR3. The rearrangement joins TRBV28 to TRBJ1-5; TRBD1 might be the D (6 bases). V was cut by 3 bases and J by 1 base, with 10 bases left in between. Germline V CDR1 and CDR2: MDHEN, SYDVKM. CDR3 length equals 15 residues. The CDR3 nucleotides read TGTGCCAGCAGTTTCTCGGGGGGCAGCAATCAGCCCCAGCATTTT. It translates to CASSFSGGSNQPQHF.

CDR3 in amino acids: CASSILTGGKYEQYF. The CDR3 DNA sequence: TGTGCCAGTAGTATTCTGACAGGGGGCAAATACGAGCAGTACTTC. The chain is built from TRBV19 and TRBJ2-7; 10 bases are shared with TRBD1. Germline CDR1 and CDR2: LNHDA and SQIVND (reference sequence). With V trimmed by 3 bases and J by 4 bases, 6 bases remained unmatched. The CDR3 has 15 residues.

V is TRBV7-9 and J is TRBJ1-2, with D maybe TRBD1 (6 bases). The CDR3 runs 14 residues. Deletions cut 3 bases from V and 8 bases from J, with 16 bases between. The germline gives CDR1 SEHNR, CDR2 FQNEAQ (reference sequence). The CDR3: CASSFPGQKGGYTF. The CDR3 bases are TGTGCCAGCAGCTTCCCGGGACAAAAAGGGGGCTACACCTTC.

The gene calls are TRBV29-1 and TRBJ2-2; no clear D. Germline lookup yields CDR1 SQVTM and CDR2 ANQGSEA. The CDR3 has 17 residues. Between the trimmed V and J ends, which lost 2 bases and 0 bases, there was a span of 16 bases. The CDR3 spells CSVESMRRSANTGELFF. The CDR3 region has the DNA TGCAGCGTTGAATCGATGCGCCGATCGGCGAACACCGGGGAGCTGTTTTTT.

The chain uses TRBV28 and TRBJ2-7; D is perhaps TRBD1 (5 bases). From germline, CDR1 is MDHEN and CDR2 SYDVKM. The CDR3 has 15 amino acids. The V and J ends lost 6 bases and 2 bases respectively, with 17 bases between them. As DNA, the CDR3 is TGTGCCAGCAGCCTCCCCACCGACAGAGCCTACGAGCAGTACTTC. Encoded protein: CASSLPTDRAYEQYF.

This chain connects TRBV5-4 to TRBJ2-2, with 7 bases that match TRBD1. The CDR3 consists of 16 residues. The V gene end was trimmed by 4 bases and the J gene end by 0 bases; junction bases not matched to a gene: 6. Germline V lookup: CDR1 SGHNT, CDR2 YYREEE (reference sequence). This CDR3 reads CASSRPGTANTGELFF. The CDR3 DNA reads TGTGCCAGCAGCCGACCCGGGACAGCGAACACCGGGGAGCTGTTTTTT.

This sequence joins TRBV28 and TRBJ1-4, with TRBD1 as a possible D gene (5 bases). The germline gives CDR1 MDHEN, CDR2 SYDVKM. Trimming pared 5 bases from V and 8 bases from J, leaving 18 bases between. The CDR3 has 15 amino acids. The CDR3 DNA sequence: TGTGCCAGCAGTACCCTCTCCACAGGAAAGGAAAAACTGTTTTTT. Its protein is CASSTLSTGKEKLFF.

The chain employs TRBV19 and TRBJ2-3; D is possibly TRBD1 (6 bases). The CDR3 is 21 residues long. V was pared by 1 base and J by 2 bases, with 28 bases between. The germline V gene encodes CDR1 LNHDA and CDR2 SQIVND (reference sequence). CDR3 sequence: CASSIGFLFGLGGRITDTQYF. The CDR3 DNA follows: TGTGCCAGTAGTATAGGTTTTCTATTTGGGCTAGGGGGACGGATCACAGATACGCAGTATTTT.

In DNA form, the CDR3 reads TGTGCCAGCAGCTTACGCGGGATTGGGGCCAACGTCCTGACTTTC. Amino acid sequence: CASSLRGIGANVLTF. The V gene is TRBV7-2, the J gene TRBJ2-6, with a possible D match to TRBD2 (6 bases). Trimming took off 2 bases at V and 3 bases at J, with 8 bases between the two ends. Germline V gene data show CDR1 as SGHTA and CDR2 as FQGNSA. This CDR3 region has 15 residues.

The chain is built from TRBV7-9 and TRBJ2-3; D call uncertain. The V end lost 1 base, the J end lost 0 bases, and 5 bases lay between the germline ends. Germline assignment: CDR1 SEHNR and CDR2 FQNEAQ (reference sequence). The CDR3 has 14 amino acids. The CDR3 bases are TGTGCCAGCAGCTTAGAGATCAGCACAGATACGCAGTATTTT. Its translation: CASSLEISTDTQYF.

The chain carries TRBV5-6 and TRBJ2-5; D call uncertain. The CDR3 length is 13 residues. Germline V gene lookup returns CDR1 SGHDT and CDR2 YYEEEE. Trimming removed 0 bases at V and 1 base at J, with 4 bases between. The CDR3 here is CASSLGLQETQYF. In DNA, the CDR3 is TGTGCCAGCAGCTTGGGTCTCCAAGAGACCCAGTACTTC.

The chain couples TRBV6-1 to TRBJ1-2; no definite D call. The CDR3 contains 11 residues. Germline CDR1 reads MNHNS; CDR2 reads SASEGT. V was shortened by 7 bases and J by 5 bases, with 8 bases between the two germline ends. The CDR3 region has the DNA TGTGCCAGCACCACCCTATATGGCTACACCTTC. Protein sequence: CASTTLYGYTF.

The chain employs TRBV28 and TRBJ1-5, with 11 bases that match TRBD1. CDR3 length: 17 residues. The J segment lost 0 bases and the V segment lost 3 bases, leaving 4 bases of the junction unmatched. The germline V gene has CDR1 MDHEN and CDR2 SYDVKM. The CDR3 DNA reads TGTGCCAGCAGTTTTCCCGGGACAGGGGGTAGCAATCAGCCCCAGCATTTT. It encodes CASSFPGTGGSNQPQHF.